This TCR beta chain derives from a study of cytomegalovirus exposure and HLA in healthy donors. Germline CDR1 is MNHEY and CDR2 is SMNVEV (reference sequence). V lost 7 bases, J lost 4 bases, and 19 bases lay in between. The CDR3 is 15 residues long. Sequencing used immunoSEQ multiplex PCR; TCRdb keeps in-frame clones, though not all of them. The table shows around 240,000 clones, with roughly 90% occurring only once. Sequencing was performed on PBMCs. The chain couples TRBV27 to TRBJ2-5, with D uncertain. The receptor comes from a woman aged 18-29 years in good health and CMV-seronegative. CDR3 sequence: CASKRRLTRLETQYF. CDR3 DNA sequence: TGTGCCAGCAAACGGAGACTGACCCGATTAGAGACCCAGTACTTC.